This is a list of T cell receptor beta chains from one sample in a study of T cells in localized non-small cell lung cancer. Profiling relied on immunoSEQ multiplex PCR, and the TCRdb table lists in-frame clones only, not all of them. Among some 38,000 clones listed, more than 80% were seen once. The sequenced sample was peripheral blood, obtained before any cancer treatment. The receptors were gathered from a female donor older than 55 with stage I lung adenocarcinoma. Both conserved end residues are part of each CDR3. The D gene is left open where the match is weak. Not all rows give a size; the values are once, few, many and, for expanded clones, a class.

j_call,clone_size,d_call,v_call,cdr3_nt,cdr3_aa
TRBJ1-6,NA,TRBD1,TRBV19,TGTGCCAGTAGTTTTCGCCAGGGGGTCGATTCACCCCTCCACTTT,CASSFRQGVDSPLHF
TRBJ2-3,NA,TRBD1,TRBV11-3,TGTGCCAGCAGCTTAGACGGGACAGGGTATGCAGATACGCAGTATTTT,CASSLDGTGYADTQYF
TRBJ2-6,NA,NA,TRBV5-4,TGTGCCAGCAGCACCCGCGGGGGCCTTTCTGGGGCCAACGTCCTGACTTTC,CASSTRGGLSGANVLTF
TRBJ1-3,NA,TRBD1,TRBV6-6,TGTGCCAGTACACAGGGGGCGACGTCTGGAAACACCATATATTTT,CASTQGATSGNTIYF
TRBJ1-3,NA,NA,TRBV7-2,TGTGCCAGCAGCCGAACGCCAGGGAACTCTGGAAACACCATATATTTT,CASSRTPGNSGNTIYF
TRBJ1-1,NA,NA,TRBV15,TGTGCCACCAGCAGAGATTTAGGGGAGGATTGGGCTTTCTTT,CATSRDLGEDWAFF
TRBJ2-5,NA,NA,TRBV2,TGTGCCAGCATGCTAGAGACCCAGTACTTC,CASMLETQYF
TRBJ2-5,NA,NA,TRBV5-1,TGCGCCAGCAGCTTGGTGTTGGGAAGAGAGACCCAGTACTTC,CASSLVLGRETQYF
TRBJ1-2,once,TRBD1,TRBV7-9,TGTGCCAGCAGCTCGAACCCGGGACAGGGGGGCCTTCGGGGCTACACCTTC,CASSSNPGQGGLRGYTF
TRBJ2-1,few,NA,TRBV18,TGTGCCAGCTCACCGCGGGGTCGGCAGGGGTCCGAGCAGTTCTTC,CASSPRGRQGSEQFF
TRBJ2-1,NA,NA,TRBV9,TGTGCCAGCAGCGGAGGCCCGGGTGAGCAGTTCTTC,CASSGGPGEQFF
TRBJ1-1,NA,NA,TRBV10-3,TGTGCCATCAGTGACCGGAGGGGATTGGGCACTGAAGCTTTCTTT,CAISDRRGLGTEAFF
TRBJ2-2,once,NA,TRBV6-6,TGTGCCAGCAGTTACTCGACCGGAGGGGAGCTGTTTTTT,CASSYSTGGELFF
TRBJ2-5,NA,NA,TRBV5-6,TGTGCCAGCAGCTTAACCGGGGACGGAGAGACCCAGTACTTC,CASSLTGDGETQYF
TRBJ1-1,NA,NA,TRBV6-1,TGTGCCAGCAGTGAGGAAGGGGGTAACACTGAAGCTTTCTTT,CASSEEGGNTEAFF
TRBJ2-3,NA,NA,TRBV21-1,TGTGCCAGACTTAGCGGGGGGAGGGCAGATACGCAGTATTTT,CARLSGGRADTQYF
TRBJ2-1,NA,TRBD1,TRBV19,TGTGCCAGTAGATCCCGGACAGGGGGGACATACAATGAGCAGTTCTTC,CASRSRTGGTYNEQFF
TRBJ1-2,NA,TRBD1,TRBV28,TGTGCCAGCACCCATCCGACAGGGGGTGGCTACACCTTC,CASTHPTGGGYTF
TRBJ2-3,NA,NA,TRBV7-8,TGTGCCAGCAACTCCGGACAAAGGCGCACAGATACGCAGTATTTT,CASNSGQRRTDTQYF
TRBJ1-2,NA,NA,TRBV5-5,TGTGCCAGCAGCTCCGGGACGCTCTATGGCTACACCTTC,CASSSGTLYGYTF
TRBJ1-3,NA,TRBD1,TRBV7-2,TGTGCCAGCAGCTCCCGACAGGGGAACTCTGGAAACACCATATATTTT,CASSSRQGNSGNTIYF
TRBJ2-3,NA,TRBD2,TRBV18,TGTGCCAGCCCCCGACTAGCGGGGGCCTTTATCACAGATACGCAGTATTTT,CASPRLAGAFITDTQYF
TRBJ2-7,NA,NA,TRBV2,TGTGCCAGCAGCATTACCCGGGACGGCTGGTACGAGCAGTACTTC,CASSITRDGWYEQYF
TRBJ2-2,NA,TRBD2,TRBV7-6,TGTGCCAGCAGCTCACCGGGACTAGCGGGGGGGGAGTCGAACACCGGGGAGCTGTTTTTT,CASSSPGLAGGESNTGELFF
TRBJ1-3,NA,NA,TRBV6-1,TGTGCCAGCAGTAAGGACACCGGAAACACCATATATTTT,CASSKDTGNTIYF
TRBJ2-2,NA,NA,TRBV5-1,TGCGCCAGCAGCCTACACCCAGCAGCTGGGGAGCTGTTTTTT,CASSLHPAAGELFF
TRBJ1-1,NA,NA,TRBV6-5,TGTGCCAGCAGTTACGTCGGCAGCTACACTGAAGCTTTCTTT,CASSYVGSYTEAFF
TRBJ1-4,NA,TRBD1,TRBV9,TGTGCCAGCAGCGTGTTCGGGACAGGGGGAAGGGATGAAAAACTGTTTTTT,CASSVFGTGGRDEKLFF
TRBJ2-1,NA,NA,TRBV5-1,TGCGCCAGCAGCTTGCTCTACAATGAGCAGTTCTTC,CASSLLYNEQFF
TRBJ1-2,NA,NA,TRBV5-1,TGCGCCAGCAGCCGATATGACGGAAACTATGGCTACACCTTC,CASSRYDGNYGYTF
TRBJ1-5,NA,TRBD1,TRBV19,TGTGCCAGTAGACGACAGGGAGACAATCAGCCCCAGCATTTT,CASRRQGDNQPQHF
TRBJ2-7,once,TRBD2,TRBV6-1,TGTGCCAGCAGTGAAGCTGGCGGGGGGGCTTACGAGCAGTACTTC,CASSEAGGGAYEQYF
TRBJ1-3,NA,TRBD1,TRBV28,TGTGCCAGCAGACTCCCAGGGGGCGGAAACACCATATATTTT,CASRLPGGGNTIYF
TRBJ2-7,NA,TRBD2,TRBV6-5,TGTGCCAGCAGTTACTACGGGGGGGGATCGTACGAGCAGTACTTC,CASSYYGGGSYEQYF
TRBJ1-5,few,NA,TRBV11-2,TGTGCCAGCAGCTTAGCAGGTCAGCCCCAGCATTTT,CASSLAGQPQHF
TRBJ1-3,NA,NA,TRBV5-1,TGCGCCAGCAGCTTAGGGGTATCTGGAAACACCATATATTTT,CASSLGVSGNTIYF
TRBJ1-2,NA,NA,TRBV27,TGTGCCAGCAGCCCCTGGGGGGCTATCGGGGCTAACTATGGCTACACCTTC,CASSPWGAIGANYGYTF
TRBJ2-5,NA,TRBD1,TRBV7-2,TGTGCCAGCAGCCACAGGGGGCGGGCTGAGACCCAGTACTTC,CASSHRGRAETQYF
TRBJ1-2,NA,NA,TRBV9,TGTGCCAGCAGCGTACCGGGGGACTATGGCTACACCTTC,CASSVPGDYGYTF
TRBJ1-6,NA,NA,TRBV5-1,TGCGCCAGCAGCACACAGGGTTGGGAGAATTCACCCCTCCACTTT,CASSTQGWENSPLHF
TRBJ2-3,NA,NA,TRBV5-6,TGTGCCAGCAGACGCGGGTCGGTAACGCAGTATTTT,CASRRGSVTQYF
TRBJ1-5,once,NA,TRBV6-4,TGTGCCAGCAGTCCTAGTGGGAGCAATCAGCCCCAGCATTTT,CASSPSGSNQPQHF
TRBJ2-1,NA,TRBD1,TRBV5-5,TGTGCCAGCAGCTTAGTGGTCAGGGGGCGGAATAATGAGCAGTTCTTC,CASSLVVRGRNNEQFF
TRBJ2-7,NA,TRBD1,TRBV7-6,TGTGCCAGCAGCCTCCGGGACAGGGGTTCCGAGCAGTACTTC,CASSLRDRGSEQYF
TRBJ1-3,NA,NA,TRBV21-1,TGTGCCAGCAGCAAGGGGAACACCATATATTTT,CASSKGNTIYF
TRBJ2-5,NA,NA,TRBV5-4,TGTGCCAGCAGCTTGCCAGGGAGACAAGGGACCCAGTACTTC,CASSLPGRQGTQYF
TRBJ1-5,NA,TRBD1,TRBV4-1,TGCGCCAGCAGCCCATCCCCGGGACAGGGTTTAAATAGCAATCAGCCCCAGCATTTT,CASSPSPGQGLNSNQPQHF
TRBJ2-1,NA,TRBD1,TRBV18,TGTGCCAGCTCAACCCGGGACAGACTAATTAATGAGCAGTTCTTC,CASSTRDRLINEQFF
TRBJ1-2,NA,NA,TRBV28,TGTGCCAGCAGTTTAGCTAACTATGGCTACACCTTC,CASSLANYGYTF
TRBJ1-4,NA,NA,TRBV27,TGTGCCAGAAAACCCGTAACAGGAAAACCAGGGGACCCTAATGAAAAACTGTTTTTT,CARKPVTGKPGDPNEKLFF
TRBJ1-2,once,NA,TRBV4-2,TGTGCCAGCAGCCAAGTTATACGGAATAACTATGGCTACACCTTC,CASSQVIRNNYGYTF
TRBJ2-1,once,NA,TRBV7-3,TGTGCCAGCAGCTTATTTGGCAGGAGGGAAATTCGGGATGAGCAGTTCTTC,CASSLFGRREIRDEQFF
TRBJ1-6,NA,NA,TRBV7-3,TGTGCCAGCAGCCCCGACAGGAATTCACCCCTCCACTTT,CASSPDRNSPLHF
TRBJ1-1,NA,NA,TRBV11-3,TGTGCCAGCAGCCCCACGTGGGGAGGGTTGAACACTGAAGCTTTCTTT,CASSPTWGGLNTEAFF